This paragraph reports one T cell receptor (beta chain). This sample was taken from a study of blood T cell repertoires in COVID-19. Generated by immunoSEQ multiplex PCR, the TCRdb table keeps only in-frame clones and is missing some. The sample holds over 95,000 clones, 85% seen once. J was trimmed by 4 bases and V by 4 bases; bases with no gene match: 7. This CDR3 is built from 15 residues. The germline CDR1 and CDR2 sequences are MNHEY and SVGAGI. Sample: peripheral blood. V and J are TRBV6-5 and TRBJ1-2, with 9 bases matching TRBD1. The source is a woman aged 60-70 years with COVID-19, enrolled during active disease. The CDR3: CASSSQDRGAYGYTF. The CDR3, as DNA: TGTGCCAGCAGTTCGCAGGACAGGGGAGCCTATGGCTACACCTTC.